A single count supports the clone carrying this TCR beta chain. This entry is derived from a study of blood T cell repertoires in COVID-19. Study-wide context: T cells, B-cell-depleted T cells, or PBMCs provided the cDNA or gDNA that served as material.

The V gene lost 4 bases and the J gene lost 3 bases, with 7 bases spanning the gap. The CDR3 extends over 14 amino acids. The germline V gene encodes CDR1 LNHDA and CDR2 SQIVND (reference sequence). How the authors handled the data: By means of reference gene primer amplification, nucleated cell counts were estimated. Profiling relied on immunoSEQ multiplex PCR, and the TCRdb table lists in-frame clones only, not all of them. V and J calls and clone size are copied from that table; D and trimming were computed from the DNA. Among over 150,000 clones, approximately 85% were seen once, and the ten largest hold 0.63%.

The rearrangement joins TRBV19 to TRBJ1-6; possibly TRBD1 for D (6 bases). Sequenced: peripheral blood. The receptor comes from a man in his sixties with COVID-19, enrolled during active disease. The CDR3 DNA reads TGTGCCAGTAGTAAGACAGGCTATAATTCACCCCTCCACTTT. Translated, it gives CASSKTGYNSPLHF.